The entry below gives a single T cell receptor beta chain sequence along with its context. The antigen remains undetermined. Different DNA sequences within this sample yield the same CDR3. Some clones are missing from TCRdb's copy, which holds only in-frame ones; the method was immunoSEQ multiplex PCR. Here the sample spans more than 50,000 clones, roughly 84% being singletons. Trimming removed 0 bases from V and 0 bases from J, with 6 bases in between. The germline V gene encodes CDR1 KGHSH and CDR2 LQKENI. The CDR3 loop spans 15 amino acids. The sample comes from a study of T cells after posttransplantation cyclophosphamide. The study, taken as a whole, reports: Donor CD8+ memory clones often dominated recipient blood repertoires at later times.

The source is a young man with a blood cancer, CMV-positive, and with a related stem cell donor. The chain joins TRBV18 to TRBJ1-3; D call uncertain. Material for sequencing was PBMCs. CDR3 protein: CASSPPTNSGNTIYF. In DNA form, the CDR3 reads TGTGCCAGCTCACCACCCACAAACTCTGGAAACACCATATATTTT.